This T cell receptor (beta chain) emerged from a study of graft-versus-host responses after intestinal transplantation. CDR3 size: 19 residues. Germline values: CDR1 SGDLS, CDR2 YYNGEE. Trimming took 2 bases from V and 0 from J; bases not matched to a gene: 10. Profiling relied on immunoSEQ multiplex PCR, and the TCRdb table lists in-frame clones only, not all of them. The data hold 55,000 to 80,000 clones, with approximately 91% observed a single time. As regards this clone: Its specificity is not known.

J is TRBJ2-6 and V is TRBV9, with TRBD2 matching over 8 bases. The sequenced sample was unstimulated CD8+ T cells sorted from spleen or lymph node cells, obtained before transplant. This TCR was sampled from a human donor who was the organ donor for an intestinal transplant. The CDR3 region has the DNA TGTGCCAGCAGCGTTCAAGTTCTAGCGGGTGACTCTGGGGCCAACGTCCTGACTTTC. It translates to CASSVQVLAGDSGANVLTF.